Sequencing of this T cell receptor (beta chain) was carried out in a study of technical replicates of blood from several donors. TCRdb keeps only in-frame clones here, not all; method: immunoSEQ multiplex PCR. Altogether 60,000 to 75,000 clones are present, 95% to 98% being singletons, with the ten largest covering approximately 0.26%. The V and J ends lost 0 bases and 7 bases respectively, with 12 bases between them. The CDR3 extends over 13 amino acids. Germline values: CDR1 SQVTM, CDR2 ANQGSEA. This receptor was taken from a human donor in good health. Sequencing input: T cells isolated from PBMCs. This chain joins TRBV29-1 and TRBJ1-1, with no clear D. The CDR3 DNA sequence: TGCAGCGTTGAAGATCCAGATACAGTTGAAGCTTTCTTT. Translating gives CSVEDPDTVEAFF. The whole variable domain, remainder taken from reference TRBV29-1 and TRBJ1-1, is SAVISQKPSRDICQRGTSLTIQCQVDSQVTMMFWYRQQPGQSLTLIATANQGSEATYESGFVIDKFPISRPNLTFSTLTVSNMSPEDSSIYLCSVEDPDTVEAFFGQGTRLTVV.